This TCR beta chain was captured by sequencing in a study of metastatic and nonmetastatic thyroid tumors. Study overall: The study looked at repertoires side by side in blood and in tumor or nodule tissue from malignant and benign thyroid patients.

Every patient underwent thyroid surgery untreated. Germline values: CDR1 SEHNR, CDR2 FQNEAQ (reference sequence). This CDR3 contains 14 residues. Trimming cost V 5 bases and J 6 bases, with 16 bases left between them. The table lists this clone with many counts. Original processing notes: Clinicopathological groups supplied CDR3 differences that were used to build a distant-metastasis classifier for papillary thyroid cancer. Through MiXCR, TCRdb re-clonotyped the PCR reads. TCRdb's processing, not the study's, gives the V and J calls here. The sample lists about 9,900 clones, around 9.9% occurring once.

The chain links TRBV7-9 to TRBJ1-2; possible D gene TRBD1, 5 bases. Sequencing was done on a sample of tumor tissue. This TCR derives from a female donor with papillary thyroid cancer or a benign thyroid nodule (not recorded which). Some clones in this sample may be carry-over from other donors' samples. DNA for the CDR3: TGTGCCAGCAGCAGCGACAGAAAGCTTCATGGCTACACCTTC. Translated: CASSSDRKLHGYTF.